The source of this T cell receptor beta chain is a study of molecular identifiers for immune sequencing clone quantification. TCRdb reprocessed the PCR reads with MiXCR, giving one entry per CDR3 protein. The data contain about 86,000 distinct CDR3 sequences, about 23% of them singletons. Between the trimmed V and J ends, which lost 6 bases and 0 bases, there was a span of 12 bases. CDR1 is MGHRA, CDR2 YSYEKL, per germline. This CDR3 has 15 residues. This clonotype showed up many times. The sample taken for sequencing was naive CD8+ T cells from blood, with Jurkat cell RNA spiked in. Documented subset: FACS-sorted CD8+CD4-CCR7+CD45RA+ naive T cells. This receptor was obtained from a human donor in good health. Some libraries in this study had Jurkat cell RNA spiked in. The chain joins TRBV4-1 to TRBJ2-1, with D possibly being TRBD1 (6 bases). This chain's CDR3 is CASSETGGSYNEQFF. DNA for the CDR3: TGCGCCAGCAGTGAGACAGGCGGCTCCTACAATGAGCAGTTCTTC.